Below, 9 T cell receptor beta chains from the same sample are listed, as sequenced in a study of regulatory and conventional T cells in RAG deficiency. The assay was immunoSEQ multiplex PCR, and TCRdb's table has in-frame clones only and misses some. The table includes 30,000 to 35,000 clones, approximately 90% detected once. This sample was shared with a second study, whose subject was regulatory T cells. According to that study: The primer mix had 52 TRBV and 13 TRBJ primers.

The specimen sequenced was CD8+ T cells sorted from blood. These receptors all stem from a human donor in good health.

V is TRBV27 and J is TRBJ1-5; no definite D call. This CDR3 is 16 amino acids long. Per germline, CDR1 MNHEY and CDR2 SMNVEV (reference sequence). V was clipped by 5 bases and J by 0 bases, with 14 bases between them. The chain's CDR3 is CASSPKTSYSNQPQHF. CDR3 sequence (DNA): TGTGCCAGCAGTCCAAAGACAAGCTATAGCAATCAGCCCCAGCATTTT.

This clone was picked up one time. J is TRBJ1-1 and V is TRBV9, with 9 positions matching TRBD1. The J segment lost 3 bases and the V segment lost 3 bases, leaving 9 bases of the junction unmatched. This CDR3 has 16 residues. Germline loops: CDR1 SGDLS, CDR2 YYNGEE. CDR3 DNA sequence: TGTGCCAGCAGCGCACATGACAGGGGGTCGGACACTGAAGCTTTCTTT. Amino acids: CASSAHDRGSDTEAFF. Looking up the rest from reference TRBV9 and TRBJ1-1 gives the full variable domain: DSGVTQTPKHLITATGQRVTLRCSPRSGDLSVYWYQQSLDQGLQFLIQYYNGEERAKGNILERFSAQQFPDLHSELNLSSLELGDSALYFCASSAHDRGSDTEAFFGQGTRLTVV.

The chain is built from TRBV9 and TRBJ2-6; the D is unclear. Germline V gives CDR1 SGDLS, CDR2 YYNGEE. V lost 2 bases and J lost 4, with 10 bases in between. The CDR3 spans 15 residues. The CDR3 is CASSVWASGANVLTF. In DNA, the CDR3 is TGTGCCAGCAGCGTTTGGGCGTCCGGGGCCAACGTCCTGACTTTC.

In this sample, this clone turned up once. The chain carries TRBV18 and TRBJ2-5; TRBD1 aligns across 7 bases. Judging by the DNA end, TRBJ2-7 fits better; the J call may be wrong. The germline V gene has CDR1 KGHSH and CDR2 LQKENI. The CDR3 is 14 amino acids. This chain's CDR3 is CASSLETGSYEQYF. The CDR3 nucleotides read TGTGCCAGCTCACTTGAGACAGGGTCCTACGAGCAGTACTTC.

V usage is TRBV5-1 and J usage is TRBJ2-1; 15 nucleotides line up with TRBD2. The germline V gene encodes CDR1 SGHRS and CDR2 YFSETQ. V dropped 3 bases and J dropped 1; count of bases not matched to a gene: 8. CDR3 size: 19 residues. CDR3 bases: TGCGCCAGCAGCTCGACCGGGACTAGCGGGAGGTGGTCCTACAATGAGCAGTTCTTC. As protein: CASSSTGTSGRWSYNEQFF.

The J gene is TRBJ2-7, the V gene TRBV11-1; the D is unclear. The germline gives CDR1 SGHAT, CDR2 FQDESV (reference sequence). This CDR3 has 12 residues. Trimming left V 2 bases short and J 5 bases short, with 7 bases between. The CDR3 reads CASSLKTHEQYF. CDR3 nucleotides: TGTGCCAGCAGCTTAAAGACCCACGAGCAGTACTTC.

The CDR3 protein is CATPARGVDEQFF. As DNA, the CDR3 is TGTGCCACCCCGGCCCGAGGGGTCGATGAGCAGTTCTTC. This chain links TRBV15 with TRBJ2-1; D could derive from TRBD1 or TRBD2 (5 bases each). Germline V gene sequence: CDR1 LNHNV, CDR2 YYDKDF (reference sequence). The CDR3 sequence is 13 residues long. Trimming cost V 8 bases and J 8 bases, with 16 bases left between them. The full variable domain, in which reference TRBV15 and TRBJ2-1 provide the parts outside the CDR3, is DAMVIQNPRYQVTQFGKPVTLSCSQTLNHNVMYWYQQKSSQAPKLLFHYYDKDFNNEADTPDNFQSRRPNTSFCFLDIRSPGLGDTAMYLCATPARGVDEQFFGPGTRLTVL.

The CDR3 DNA sequence: TGTGCCTGGAGGGAATATAATTCACCCCTCCACTTT. It yields the protein CAWREYNSPLHF. V is TRBV30 and J is TRBJ1-6, with unresolved D. Deletions cut 3 bases from V and 4 bases from J, with 4 bases between. CDR1 is GTSNPN and CDR2 is SVGIG in the germline V gene (reference sequence). The CDR3 covers 12 residues.

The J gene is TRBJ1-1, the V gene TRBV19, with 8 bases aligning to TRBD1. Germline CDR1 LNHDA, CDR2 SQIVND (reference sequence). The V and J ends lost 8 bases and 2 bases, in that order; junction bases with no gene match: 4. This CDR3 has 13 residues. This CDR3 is CASHRGYNTEAFF. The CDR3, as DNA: TGTGCCAGTCACAGGGGGTACAACACTGAAGCTTTCTTT.